The clone carrying this T cell receptor (beta chain) was recorded a few times. In TCRdb, the RT-PCR reads were re-called with MiXCR into one record per CDR3 protein. This table holds around 150,000 distinct CDR3 sequences, over 25% found once. Between the trimmed V and J ends, which lost 2 bases and 1 base, there was a span of 10 bases. CDR1 is SGHTA, CDR2 FQGTGA, per germline. This CDR3 spans 15 amino acids. This entry is derived from a study of patients and donors after allogeneic stem cell transplantation. Sequencing was performed on blood, either unsorted or a sorted T cell fraction (not recorded which). The clonotype was recovered from a human donor who was either an allogeneic HSCT recipient or a stem cell or donor lymphocyte infusion donor (not recorded which). It is not recorded whose cells these are; they may come from a transplant donor. V usage is TRBV7-3 and J usage is TRBJ2-3; D may be TRBD2 (5 bases). Written as DNA, the CDR3 is TGTGCCAGCAGCTTAGAGGGATACGGCACAGATACGCAGTATTTT. It codes for CASSLEGYGTDTQYF.